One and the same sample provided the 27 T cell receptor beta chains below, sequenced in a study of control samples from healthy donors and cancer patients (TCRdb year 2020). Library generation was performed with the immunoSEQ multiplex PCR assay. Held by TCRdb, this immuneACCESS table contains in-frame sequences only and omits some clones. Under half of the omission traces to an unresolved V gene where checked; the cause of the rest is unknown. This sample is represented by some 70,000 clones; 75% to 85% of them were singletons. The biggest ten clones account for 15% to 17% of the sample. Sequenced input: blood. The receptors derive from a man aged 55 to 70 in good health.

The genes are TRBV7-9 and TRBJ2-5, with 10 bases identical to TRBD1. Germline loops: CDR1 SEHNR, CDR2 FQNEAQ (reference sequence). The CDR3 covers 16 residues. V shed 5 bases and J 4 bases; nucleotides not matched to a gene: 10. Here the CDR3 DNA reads TGTGCCAGCAGCCCCGACGGACAGGGGGTCGGAGAGACCCAGTACTTC. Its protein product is CASSPDGQGVGETQYF.

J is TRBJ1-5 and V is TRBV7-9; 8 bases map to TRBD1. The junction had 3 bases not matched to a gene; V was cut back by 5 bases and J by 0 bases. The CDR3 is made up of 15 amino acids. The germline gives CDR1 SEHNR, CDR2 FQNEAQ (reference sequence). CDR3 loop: CASSGTGGSNQPQHF. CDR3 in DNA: TGTGCCAGCAGCGGAACAGGGGGTAGCAATCAGCCCCAGCATTTT.

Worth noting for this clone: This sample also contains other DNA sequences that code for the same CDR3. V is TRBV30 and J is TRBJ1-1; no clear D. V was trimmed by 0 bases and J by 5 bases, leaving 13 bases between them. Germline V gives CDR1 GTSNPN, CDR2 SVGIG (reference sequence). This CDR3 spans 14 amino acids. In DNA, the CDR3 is TGTGCCTGGAGTGTACTTCGGGGAAGAACTGAAGCTTTCTTT. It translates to CAWSVLRGRTEAFF. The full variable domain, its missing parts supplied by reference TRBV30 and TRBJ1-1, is SQTIHQWPATLVQPVGSPLSLECTVEGTSNPNLYWYRQAAGRGLQLLFYSVGIGQISSEVPQNLSASRPQDRQFILSSKKLLLSDSGFYLCAWSVLRGRTEAFFGQGTRLTVV.

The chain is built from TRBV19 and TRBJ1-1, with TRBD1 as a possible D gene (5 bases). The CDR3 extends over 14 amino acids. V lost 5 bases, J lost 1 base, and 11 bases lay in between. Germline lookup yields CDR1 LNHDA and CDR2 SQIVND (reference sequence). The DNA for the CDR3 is TGTGCCAGTAGTTTAGGGAGGGGGAACACTGAAGCTTTCTTT. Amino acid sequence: CASSLGRGNTEAFF.

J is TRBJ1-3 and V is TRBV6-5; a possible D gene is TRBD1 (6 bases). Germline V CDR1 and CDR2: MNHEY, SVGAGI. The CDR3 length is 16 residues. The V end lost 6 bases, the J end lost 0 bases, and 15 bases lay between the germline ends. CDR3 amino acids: CASRYNRDLSGNTIYF. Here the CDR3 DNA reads TGTGCCAGCAGGTACAACAGGGACCTCTCTGGAAACACCATATATTTT.

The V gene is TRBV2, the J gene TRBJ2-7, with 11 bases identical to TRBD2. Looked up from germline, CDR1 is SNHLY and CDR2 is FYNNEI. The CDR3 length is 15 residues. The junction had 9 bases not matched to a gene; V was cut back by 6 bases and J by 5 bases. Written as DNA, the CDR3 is TGTGCCAGCAGCGGATTAGCGGGAGGGTTCGACGAGCAGTACTTC. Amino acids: CASSGLAGGFDEQYF. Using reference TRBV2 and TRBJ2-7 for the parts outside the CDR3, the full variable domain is EPEVTQTPSHQVTQMGQEVILRCVPISNHLYFYWYRQILGQKVEFLVSFYNNEISEKSEIFDDQFSVERPDGSNFTLKIRSTKLEDSAMYFCASSGLAGGFDEQYFGPGTRLTVT.

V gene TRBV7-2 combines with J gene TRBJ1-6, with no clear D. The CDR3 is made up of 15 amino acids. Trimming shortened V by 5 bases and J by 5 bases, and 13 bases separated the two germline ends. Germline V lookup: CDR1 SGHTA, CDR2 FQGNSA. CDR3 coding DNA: TGTGCCAGCAGCCCCGGACTGGTAAATAATTCACCCCTCCACTTT. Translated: CASSPGLVNNSPLHF. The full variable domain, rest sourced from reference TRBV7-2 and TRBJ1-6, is GAGVSQSPSNKVTEKGKDVELRCDPISGHTALYWYRQSLGQGLEFLIYFQGNSAPDKSGLPSDRFSAERTGGSVSTLTIQRTQQEDSAVYLCASSPGLVNNSPLHFGNGTRLTVT.

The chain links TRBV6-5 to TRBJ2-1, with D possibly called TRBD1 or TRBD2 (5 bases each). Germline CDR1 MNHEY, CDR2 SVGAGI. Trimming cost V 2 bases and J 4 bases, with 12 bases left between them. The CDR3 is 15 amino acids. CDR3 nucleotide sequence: TGTGCCAGCAGTTACGGGACCCCCTCTTACAATGAGCAGTTCTTC. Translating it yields CASSYGTPSYNEQFF.

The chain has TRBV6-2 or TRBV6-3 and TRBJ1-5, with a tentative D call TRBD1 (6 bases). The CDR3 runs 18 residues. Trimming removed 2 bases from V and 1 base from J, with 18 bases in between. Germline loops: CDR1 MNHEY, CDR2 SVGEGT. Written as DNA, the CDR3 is TGTGCCAGCAGTTACCGCGGCGGGGGCTTAATAAGCAATCAGCCCCAGCATTTT. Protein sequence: CASSYRGGGLISNQPQHF.

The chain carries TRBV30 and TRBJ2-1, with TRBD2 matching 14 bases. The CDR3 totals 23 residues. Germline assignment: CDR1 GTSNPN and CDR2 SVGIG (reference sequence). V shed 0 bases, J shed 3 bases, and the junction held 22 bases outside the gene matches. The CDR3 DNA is TGTGCCTGGAGTGTACTAGGGGGCCCCAGGGTCGCCGGGACTAGCGGGAGCTACAATGAGCAGTTCTTC. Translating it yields CAWSVLGGPRVAGTSGSYNEQFF. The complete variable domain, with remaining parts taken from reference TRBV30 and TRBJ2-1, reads SQTIHQWPATLVQPVGSPLSLECTVEGTSNPNLYWYRQAAGRGLQLLFYSVGIGQISSEVPQNLSASRPQDRQFILSSKKLLLSDSGFYLCAWSVLGGPRVAGTSGSYNEQFFGPGTRLTVL.

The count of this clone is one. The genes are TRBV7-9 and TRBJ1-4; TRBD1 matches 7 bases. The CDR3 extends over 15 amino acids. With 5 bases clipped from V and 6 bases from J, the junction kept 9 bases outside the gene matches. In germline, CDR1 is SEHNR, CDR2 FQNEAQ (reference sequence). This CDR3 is CASSLPTGTDEKLFF. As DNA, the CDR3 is TGTGCCAGCAGCCTCCCGACCGGGACAGATGAAAAACTGTTTTTT. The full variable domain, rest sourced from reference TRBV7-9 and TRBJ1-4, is DTGVSQNPRHKITKRGQNVTFRCDPISEHNRLYWYRQTLGQGPEFLTYFQNEAQLEKSRLLSDRFSAERPKGSFSTLEIQRTEQGDSAMYLCASSLPTGTDEKLFFGSGTQLSVL.

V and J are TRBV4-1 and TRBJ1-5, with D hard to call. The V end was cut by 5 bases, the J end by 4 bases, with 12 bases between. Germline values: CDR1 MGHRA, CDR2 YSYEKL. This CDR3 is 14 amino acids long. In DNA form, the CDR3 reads TGCGCCAGCAGCGGTCTGGGTGGGAATCAGCCCCAGCATTTT. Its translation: CASSGLGGNQPQHF.

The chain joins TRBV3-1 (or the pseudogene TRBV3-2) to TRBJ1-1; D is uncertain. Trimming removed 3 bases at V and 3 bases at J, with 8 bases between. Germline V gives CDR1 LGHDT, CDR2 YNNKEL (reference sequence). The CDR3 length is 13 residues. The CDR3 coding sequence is TGTGCCAGCAGCCAGGGTATTTACACTGAAGCTTTCTTT. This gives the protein CASSQGIYTEAFF.

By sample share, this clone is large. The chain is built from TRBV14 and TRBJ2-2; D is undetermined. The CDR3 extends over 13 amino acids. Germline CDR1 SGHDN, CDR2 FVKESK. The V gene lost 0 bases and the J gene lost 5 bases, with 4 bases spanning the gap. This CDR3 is CASSQDRTGELFF. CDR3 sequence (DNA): TGTGCCAGCAGCCAAGACAGGACCGGGGAGCTGTTTTTT. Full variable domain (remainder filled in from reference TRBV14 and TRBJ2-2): EAGVTQFPSHSVIEKGQTVTLRCDPISGHDNLYWYRRVMGKEIKFLLHFVKESKQDESGMPNNRFLAERTGGTYSTLKVQPAELEDSGVYFCASSQDRTGELFFGEGSRLTVL.

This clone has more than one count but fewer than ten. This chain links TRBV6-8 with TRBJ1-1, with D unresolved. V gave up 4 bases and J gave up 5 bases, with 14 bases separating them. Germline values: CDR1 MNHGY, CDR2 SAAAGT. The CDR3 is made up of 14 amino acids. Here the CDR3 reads CASSSRTSGTEAFF. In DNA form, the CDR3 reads TGTGCCAGCAGTTCCAGGACCTCGGGTACTGAAGCTTTCTTT.

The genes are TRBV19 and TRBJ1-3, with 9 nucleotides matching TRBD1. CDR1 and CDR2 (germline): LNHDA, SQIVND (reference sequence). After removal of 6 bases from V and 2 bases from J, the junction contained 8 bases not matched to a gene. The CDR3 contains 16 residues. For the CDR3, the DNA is TGTGCCAGTAGACCGGGACAGGGTAAGGCTGGAAACACCATATATTTT. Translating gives CASRPGQGKAGNTIYF.

CDR3 DNA sequence: TGTGCCAGCAGTTTACAGGGGGCGGGGAACACTGAAGCTTTCTTT. Residues: CASSLQGAGNTEAFF. This rearrangement joins TRBV6-5 to TRBJ1-1; 9 bases match TRBD1. The CDR3 contains 15 residues. The J segment lost 1 base and the V segment lost 4 bases, leaving 4 bases of the junction unmatched. The germline V gene has CDR1 MNHEY and CDR2 SVGAGI.

CDR3 amino acids: CASSFRLSGAGNTIYF. The DNA for the CDR3 is TGTGCCAGCAGCTTTCGCCTGTCGGGGGCTGGAAACACCATATATTTT. The chain links TRBV7-2 to TRBJ1-3; possibly TRBD1 for D (5 bases). Germline-derived CDR1 and CDR2 are SGHTA and FQGNSA. V lost 3 bases, J lost 2 bases, and 14 bases lay in between. The CDR3 consists of 16 residues.

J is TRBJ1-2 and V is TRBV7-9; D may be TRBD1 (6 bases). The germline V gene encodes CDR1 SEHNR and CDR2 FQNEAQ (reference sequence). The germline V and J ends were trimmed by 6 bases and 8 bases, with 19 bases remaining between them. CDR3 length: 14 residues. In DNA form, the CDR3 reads TGTGCCAGCAGTGATACAGGGAAGGCGTCGGGCTACACCTTC. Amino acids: CASSDTGKASGYTF.

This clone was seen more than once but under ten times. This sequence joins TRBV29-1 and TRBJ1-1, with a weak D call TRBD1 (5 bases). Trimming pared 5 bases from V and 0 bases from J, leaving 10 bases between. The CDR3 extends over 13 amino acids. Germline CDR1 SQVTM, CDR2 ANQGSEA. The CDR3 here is CSVNDRLNTEAFF. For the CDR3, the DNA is TGCAGCGTTAACGACAGACTGAACACTGAAGCTTTCTTT. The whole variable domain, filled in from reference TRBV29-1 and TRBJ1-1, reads SAVISQKPSRDICQRGTSLTIQCQVDSQVTMMFWYRQQPGQSLTLIATANQGSEATYESGFVIDKFPISRPNLTFSTLTVSNMSPEDSSIYLCSVNDRLNTEAFFGQGTRLTVV.

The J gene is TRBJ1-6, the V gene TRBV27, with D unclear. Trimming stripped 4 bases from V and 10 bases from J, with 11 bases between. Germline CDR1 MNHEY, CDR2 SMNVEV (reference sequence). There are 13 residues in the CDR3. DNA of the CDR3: TGTGCCAGCAGTTCTGGGATAGAGTCACCCCTCCACTTT. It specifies CASSSGIESPLHF.

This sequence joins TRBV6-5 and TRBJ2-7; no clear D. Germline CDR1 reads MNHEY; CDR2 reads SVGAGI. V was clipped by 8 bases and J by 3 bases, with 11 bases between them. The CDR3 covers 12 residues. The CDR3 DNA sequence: TGTGCCAGCTCTGGGAATCTCTACGAGCAGTACTTC. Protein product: CASSGNLYEQYF.

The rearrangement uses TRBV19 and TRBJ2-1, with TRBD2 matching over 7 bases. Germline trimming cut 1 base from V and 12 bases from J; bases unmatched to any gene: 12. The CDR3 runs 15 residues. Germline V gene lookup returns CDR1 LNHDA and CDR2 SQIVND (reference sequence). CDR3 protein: CASSIGASGGIGQFF. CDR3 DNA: TGTGCCAGTAGTATAGGGGCTAGCGGTGGAATAGGGCAGTTCTTC.

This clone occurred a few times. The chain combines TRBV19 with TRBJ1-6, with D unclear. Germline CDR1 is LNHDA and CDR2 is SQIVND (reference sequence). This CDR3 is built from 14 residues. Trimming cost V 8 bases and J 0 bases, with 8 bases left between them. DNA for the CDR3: TGTGCCAGTCGGTTCAGCTCCTATAATTCACCCCTCCACTTT. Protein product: CASRFSSYNSPLHF. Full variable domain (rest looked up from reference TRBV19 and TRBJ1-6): DGGITQSPKYLFRKEGQNVTLSCEQNLNHDAMYWYRQDPGQGLRLIYYSQIVNDFQKGDIAEGYSVSREKKESFPLTVTSAQKNPTAFYLCASRFSSYNSPLHFGNGTRLTVT.

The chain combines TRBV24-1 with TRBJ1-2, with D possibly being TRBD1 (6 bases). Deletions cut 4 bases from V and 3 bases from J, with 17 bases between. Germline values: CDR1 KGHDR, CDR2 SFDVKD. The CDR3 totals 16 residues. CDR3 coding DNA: TGTGCCACCAGTGACACCGGGGGGGGCGACTACTATGGCTACACCTTC. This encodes CATSDTGGGDYYGYTF.

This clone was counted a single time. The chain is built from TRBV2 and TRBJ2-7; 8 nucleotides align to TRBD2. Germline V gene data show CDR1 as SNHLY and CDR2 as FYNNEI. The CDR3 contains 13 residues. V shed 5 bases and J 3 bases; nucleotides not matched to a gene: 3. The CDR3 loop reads CASSRGGFYEQYF. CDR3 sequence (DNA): TGTGCCAGCAGTCGGGGGGGATTCTACGAGCAGTACTTC. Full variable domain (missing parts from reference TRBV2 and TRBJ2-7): EPEVTQTPSHQVTQMGQEVILRCVPISNHLYFYWYRQILGQKVEFLVSFYNNEISEKSEIFDDQFSVERPDGSNFTLKIRSTKLEDSAMYFCASSRGGFYEQYFGPGTRLTVT.

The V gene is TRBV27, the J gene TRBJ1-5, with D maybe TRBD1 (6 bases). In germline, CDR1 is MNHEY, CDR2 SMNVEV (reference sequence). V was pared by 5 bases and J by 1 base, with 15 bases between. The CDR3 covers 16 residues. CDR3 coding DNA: TGTGCCAGCAGTATCGGGACACCCTTAAGCAATCAGCCCCAGCATTTT. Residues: CASSIGTPLSNQPQHF.